The 14 T cell receptor beta chains listed next were all sequenced from one sample in a study of brain T cells in children with intractable seizures. The time point: blood from clinic visit 5 months post-surgery; TSC patient then seizure free. Repertoires were generated with immunoSEQ multiplex PCR, while TCRdb's copy carries only in-frame clones and drops some. The sample has around 340,000 clones; 93% are singletons. Sequenced material: peripheral blood, taken more than 4 months after surgery. The origin of the receptors is a boy in the first two years of life with tuberous sclerosis and intractable seizures.

The chain joins TRBV30 to TRBJ1-5; D may be TRBD1 (5 bases). V gave up 0 bases and J gave up 2 bases, with 8 bases separating them. The CDR3 spans 14 residues. Germline-derived CDR1 and CDR2 are GTSNPN and SVGIG (reference sequence). CDR3 DNA: TGTGCCTGGAGTGTACGGGACCGCAATCAGCCCCAGCATTTT. Translating it yields CAWSVRDRNQPQHF.

This rearrangement joins TRBV29-1 to TRBJ1-1; maybe TRBD1 (5 bases). Germline V gene data show CDR1 as SQVTM and CDR2 as ANQGSEA. V was cut by 6 bases and J by 1 base, with 9 bases left in between. The CDR3 runs to 12 residues. The CDR3 is CSVWDGNTEAFF. The CDR3 nucleotides are TGCAGCGTGTGGGACGGGAACACTGAAGCTTTCTTT.

The rearrangement links TRBV30 to TRBJ2-7; possibly TRBD1 for D (6 bases). V lost 2 bases to trimming and J lost 5 bases, with 10 bases between them. The CDR3 covers 12 residues. CDR1 and CDR2 from the germline V gene are GTSNPN and SVGIG (reference sequence). CDR3 amino acids: CAWSPGAHEQYF. CDR3 coding DNA: TGTGCCTGGAGTCCAGGGGCCCACGAGCAGTACTTC. The full variable domain, in which reference TRBV30 and TRBJ2-7 provide the parts outside the CDR3, is SQTIHQWPATLVQPVGSPLSLECTVEGTSNPNLYWYRQAAGRGLQLLFYSVGIGQISSEVPQNLSASRPQDRQFILSSKKLLLSDSGFYLCAWSPGAHEQYFGPGTRLTVT.

This chain uses TRBV21-1 with TRBJ2-1; TRBD1 is taken as the D call from the table, unchecked against the DNA. TRBV21-1 counts as a pseudogene. The CDR3 contains 15 residues. In DNA form, the CDR3 reads TGTGCCAGCAGGGGGAGTCAAGGGGGCTCTTTTGAGCAGTTCTTC. It specifies CASRGSQGGSFEQFF.

This clone was observed a few times. The chain has TRBV2 and TRBJ1-6; TRBD1 aligns across 9 bases. This CDR3 spans 15 amino acids. V lost 0 bases, J lost 11 bases, and 5 bases stayed unmatched. Germline CDR1 is SNHLY and CDR2 is FYNNEI. DNA for the CDR3: TGTGCCAGCAGTGAAGCGCGGACAGGGGCTCCACCCCTCCACTTT. Protein sequence: CASSEARTGAPPLHF.

The chain recombines TRBV2 with TRBJ1-5, with D possibly being TRBD1 (6 bases). The germline V gene has CDR1 SNHLY and CDR2 FYNNEI. This CDR3 has 14 residues. V lost 5 bases and J 6 bases, leaving 14 bases between the germline ends. The CDR3 loop reads CASSRHRAAQPQHF. CDR3 bases: TGTGCCAGCAGTCGCCACAGGGCAGCTCAGCCCCAGCATTTT.

This chain uses TRBV7-6 with TRBJ2-2; D possibly uses TRBD1 or TRBD2 (5 bases each). The germline V and J ends were trimmed by 5 bases and 2 bases, with 15 bases remaining between them. This CDR3 comprises 16 residues. In germline, CDR1 is SGHVS, CDR2 FNYEAQ. The CDR3 loop reads CASSGDGVPNTGELFF. In DNA form, the CDR3 reads TGTGCCAGCAGCGGGGACGGCGTACCAAACACCGGGGAGCTGTTTTTT.

This clone was recorded only once. This chain joins TRBV10-1 and TRBJ1-5; unclear D gene. Germline V gene sequence: CDR1 WNHNN, CDR2 SYGVQD (reference sequence). CDR3 length: 13 residues. V was shortened by 6 bases and J by 6 bases, with 12 bases between the two germline ends. Here the CDR3 reads CASRREGSQPQHF. The CDR3 nucleotides read TGCGCCAGCAGACGAGAGGGTAGTCAGCCCCAGCATTTT.

The V and J genes are TRBV30 and TRBJ2-7; possibly TRBD2 for D (6 bases). The CDR3 length is 13 residues. CDR1 and CDR2 (germline): GTSNPN, SVGIG (reference sequence). V was cut by 3 bases and J by 3 bases, with 12 bases left in between. CDR3 coding DNA: TGTGCCTGGAGCAAACAGGAGGGCTACGAGCAGTACTTC. Translated: CAWSKQEGYEQYF.

This clone was picked up one time. The DNA of the CDR3 is TGTGCCAGCAGCGGACGGGACAGGGGCTCCTACGAGCAGTACTTC. Its translation is CASSGRDRGSYEQYF. The chain links TRBV11-3 to TRBJ2-7, with TRBD1 matching 10 bases. V trimming: 5 bases; J trimming: 0 bases; junction bases outside the gene matches: 4. Germline-derived CDR1 and CDR2 are SGHNT and YENEEA. This CDR3 comprises 15 residues.

This sequence joins TRBV25-1 and TRBJ2-2; no firm D call. This CDR3 has 14 residues. The ends were cut back, 3 bases at V and 5 bases at J, with 10 bases in the middle. Germline CDR1 MGHDK, CDR2 SYGVNS. CDR3 coding DNA: TGTGCCAGCAGTGACTGGGAATCGACCGGGGAGCTGTTTTTT. Its protein is CASSDWESTGELFF.

This clone was seen once. The V call is TRBV4-2, the J call TRBJ2-5; 8 bases agree with TRBD2. The CDR3 extends over 15 amino acids. V lost 3 bases to trimming and J lost 2 bases; unmatched junction nucleotides: 5. The germline V gene encodes CDR1 LGHNA and CDR2 YNFKEQ. CDR3 coding DNA: TGTGCCAGCAGCCAGGTAGCGGGACGGCAAGAGACCCAGTACTTC. Amino acid sequence: CASSQVAGRQETQYF.

The rearrangement uses TRBV11-2 and TRBJ2-7; D remains unclear. Germline assignment: CDR1 SGHAT and CDR2 FQNNGV. CDR3 size: 17 residues. The V and J ends lost 2 bases and 3 bases respectively, with 20 bases between them. Here the CDR3 reads CASSLLPGSHSYYEQYF. The CDR3 DNA is TGTGCCAGCAGCTTATTACCGGGTTCCCATTCCTACTACGAGCAGTACTTC.

The rearrangement joins TRBV23-1 to TRBJ1-1, with 10 bases fitting TRBD1. TRBV23-1 is an ORF, and what it does is uncertain. The V and J ends lost 3 bases and 4 bases, in that order; junction bases with no gene match: 14. CDR3 length equals 18 residues. CDR3 sequence (DNA): TGCGCCAGCAGTCATTCTTCGACAGGGGGCCAGATTGGCACTGAAGCTTTCTTT. Its protein product is CASSHSSTGGQIGTEAFF.